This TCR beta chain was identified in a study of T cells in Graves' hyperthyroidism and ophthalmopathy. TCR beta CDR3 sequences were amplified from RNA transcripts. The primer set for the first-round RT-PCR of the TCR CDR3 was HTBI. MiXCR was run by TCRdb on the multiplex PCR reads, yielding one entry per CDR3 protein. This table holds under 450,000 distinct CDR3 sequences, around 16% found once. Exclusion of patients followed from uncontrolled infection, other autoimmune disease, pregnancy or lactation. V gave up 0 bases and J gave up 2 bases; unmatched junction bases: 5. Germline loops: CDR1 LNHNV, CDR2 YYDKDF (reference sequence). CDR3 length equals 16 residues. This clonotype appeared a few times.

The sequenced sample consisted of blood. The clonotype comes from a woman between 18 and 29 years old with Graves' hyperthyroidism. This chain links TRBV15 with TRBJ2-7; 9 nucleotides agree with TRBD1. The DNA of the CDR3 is TGTGCCACCAGCAGAGAAACAGGGGGCGCACCCTACGAGCAGTACTTC. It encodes CATSRETGGAPYEQYF.